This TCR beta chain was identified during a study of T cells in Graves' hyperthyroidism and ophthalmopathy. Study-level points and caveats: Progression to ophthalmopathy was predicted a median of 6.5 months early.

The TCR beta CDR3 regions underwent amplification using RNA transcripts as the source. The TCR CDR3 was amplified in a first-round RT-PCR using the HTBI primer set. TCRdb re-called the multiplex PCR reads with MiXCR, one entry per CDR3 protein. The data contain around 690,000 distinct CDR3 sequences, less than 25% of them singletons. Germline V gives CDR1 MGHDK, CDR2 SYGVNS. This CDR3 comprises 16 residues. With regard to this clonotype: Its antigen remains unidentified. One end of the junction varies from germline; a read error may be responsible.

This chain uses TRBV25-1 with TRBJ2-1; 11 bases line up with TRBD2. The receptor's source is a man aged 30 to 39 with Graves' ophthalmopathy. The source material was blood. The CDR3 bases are TGTGCCAGCAGTGGACCCGGGACTAGCGGAAACAATGAACAGTTCTTC. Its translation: CASSGPGTSGNNEQFF. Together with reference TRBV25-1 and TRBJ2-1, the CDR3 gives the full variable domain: EADIYQTPRYLVIGTGKKITLECSQTMGHDKMYWYQQDPGMELHLIHYSYGVNSTEKGDLSSESTVSRIRTEHFPLTLESARPSHTSQYLCASSGPGTSGNNEQFFGPGTRLTVL.